The 5 T cell receptor beta chains given below trace back to one sample, sequenced in a study of T-cell memory formation after mild COVID-19. TCRdb passed the 5' RACE reads through MiXCR, listing each CDR3 protein once. The sample has 400,000 to 500,000 distinct CDR3 sequences, around 20% seen once. The sample was PBMCs or a T cell subset sorted from them (not recorded which). These receptors all come from an adult woman who had mild COVID-19 (a few samples of this study predate the infection). Cell type and time point are not known.

The chain uses TRBV5-5 and TRBJ1-1, with D uncertain. Germline lookup yields CDR1 SGHKS and CDR2 YYEKEE (reference sequence). V was pared by 0 bases and J by 0 bases, with 9 bases between. The length of the CDR3 is 15 residues. CDR3 protein: CASSLGQAVNTEAFF. The CDR3 DNA reads as TGTGCCAGCAGCTTGGGACAAGCGGTGAACACTGAAGCTTTCTTT. Supplemented by reference TRBV5-5 and TRBJ1-1, the full variable domain reads DAGVTQSPTHLIKTRGQQVTLRCSPISGHKSVSWYQQVLGQGPQFIFQYYEKEERGRGNFPDRFSARQFPNYSSELNVNALLLGDSALYLCASSLGQAVNTEAFFGQGTRLTVV.

The chain is built from TRBV20-1 and TRBJ1-2, with unresolved D. From germline, CDR1 is DFQATT and CDR2 SNEGSKA (reference sequence). The CDR3 spans 12 residues. The ends were cut back, 1 base at V and 8 bases at J, with 11 bases in the middle. The CDR3 DNA reads TGCAGTGCTAGAGCCTACCCGGGGGGCTACACCTTC. It codes for CSARAYPGGYTF.

This clonotype was detected only a few times. This rearrangement joins TRBV12-3 or TRBV12-4 to TRBJ1-4; possibly TRBD1 for D (5 bases). Trimming stripped 3 bases from V and 7 bases from J, with 15 bases between. This CDR3 is 15 amino acids long. CDR3 protein: CASSLGTLPGEKLFF. CDR3 bases: TGTGCCAGCAGTTTGGGGACCCTCCCCGGTGAAAAACTGTTTTTT.

The genes are TRBV4-3 and TRBJ2-7; 11 nucleotides agree with TRBD2. Germline V gene lookup returns CDR1 LGHNA and CDR2 YSLEER. Trimming at V came to 6 bases and at J to 4 bases, leaving 11 bases not matched to a gene. The CDR3 contains 16 residues. This CDR3 is CASRQSTSGTIYEQYF. The DNA for the CDR3 is TGCGCCAGCAGACAATCGACTAGCGGGACGATATACGAGCAGTACTTC.

This clonotype was observed a few times. The rearrangement joins TRBV5-1 to TRBJ2-7; D perhaps matches TRBD2 (6 bases). The V gene lost 4 bases and the J gene lost 3 bases, with 17 bases spanning the gap. This CDR3 is 15 amino acids long. Looked up from germline, CDR1 is SGHRS and CDR2 is YFSETQ. CDR3 sequence reads: CASSMEAGGFYEQYF. In DNA form, the CDR3 reads TGCGCCAGCAGCATGGAGGCCGGGGGTTTCTACGAGCAGTACTTC. The full variable domain, with the rest looked up from reference TRBV5-1 and TRBJ2-7, is KAGVTQTPRYLIKTRGQQVTLSCSPISGHRSVSWYQQTPGQGLQFLFEYFSETQRNKGNFPGRFSGRQFSNSRSEMNVSTLELGDSALYLCASSMEAGGFYEQYFGPGTRLTVT.